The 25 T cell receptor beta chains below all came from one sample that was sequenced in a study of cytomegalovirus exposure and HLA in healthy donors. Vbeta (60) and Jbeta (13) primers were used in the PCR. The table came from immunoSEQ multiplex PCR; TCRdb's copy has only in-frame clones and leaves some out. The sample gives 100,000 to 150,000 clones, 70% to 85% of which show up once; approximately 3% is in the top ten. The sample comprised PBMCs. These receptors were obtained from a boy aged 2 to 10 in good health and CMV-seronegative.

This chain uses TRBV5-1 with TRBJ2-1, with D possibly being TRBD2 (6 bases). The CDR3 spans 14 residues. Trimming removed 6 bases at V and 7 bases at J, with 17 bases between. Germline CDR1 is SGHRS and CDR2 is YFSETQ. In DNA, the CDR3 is TGCGCCAGCACCTACCCCGGGGGAAAGAATGAGCAGTTCTTC. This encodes CASTYPGGKNEQFF. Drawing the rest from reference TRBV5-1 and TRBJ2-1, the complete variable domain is KAGVTQTPRYLIKTRGQQVTLSCSPISGHRSVSWYQQTPGQGLQFLFEYFSETQRNKGNFPGRFSGRQFSNSRSEMNVSTLELGDSALYLCASTYPGGKNEQFFGPGTRLTVL.

CDR3 DNA: TGTGCCAGCGGATTACGGAGCTCTGGAAACACCATATATTTT. This translates into CASGLRSSGNTIYF. This sequence joins TRBV27 and TRBJ1-3; unclear D gene. The CDR3 consists of 14 residues. Germline CDR1 is MNHEY and CDR2 is SMNVEV (reference sequence). The V and J ends lost 8 bases and 0 bases respectively, with 11 bases between them.

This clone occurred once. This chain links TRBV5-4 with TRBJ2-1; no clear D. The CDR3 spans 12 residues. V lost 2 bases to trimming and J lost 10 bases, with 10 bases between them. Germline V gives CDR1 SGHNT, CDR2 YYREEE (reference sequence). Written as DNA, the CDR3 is TGTGCCAGCAGCTTACTCTCTCGGGAGCAGTTCTTC. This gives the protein CASSLLSREQFF.

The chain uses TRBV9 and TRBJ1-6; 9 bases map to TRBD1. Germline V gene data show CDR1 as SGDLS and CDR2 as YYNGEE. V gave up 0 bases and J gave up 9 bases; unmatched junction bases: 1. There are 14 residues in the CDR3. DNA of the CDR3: TGTGCCAGCAGCGTAGGACAGGGGGGTTCACCCCTCCACTTT. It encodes CASSVGQGGSPLHF.

The CDR3 DNA reads TGTGCCAGTAGATCGACAGGAGTGGGTACTGAAGCTTTCTTT. As protein: CASRSTGVGTEAFF. The J gene is TRBJ1-1, the V gene TRBV19, with a weak D call TRBD1 (6 bases). The germline V gene has CDR1 LNHDA and CDR2 SQIVND (reference sequence). The V end was cut by 6 bases, the J end by 5 bases, with 16 bases between. This CDR3 has 14 residues.

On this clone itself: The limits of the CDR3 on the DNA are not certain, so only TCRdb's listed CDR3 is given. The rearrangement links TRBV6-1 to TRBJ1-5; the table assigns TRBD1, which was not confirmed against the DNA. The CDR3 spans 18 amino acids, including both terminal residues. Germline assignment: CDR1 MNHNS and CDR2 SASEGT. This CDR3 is CASSEAFFGTGGNQPQHF.

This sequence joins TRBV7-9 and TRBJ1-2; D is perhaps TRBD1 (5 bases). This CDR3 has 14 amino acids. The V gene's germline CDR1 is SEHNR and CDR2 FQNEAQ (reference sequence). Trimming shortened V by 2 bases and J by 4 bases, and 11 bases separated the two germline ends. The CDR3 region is CASSLKGMPYGYTF. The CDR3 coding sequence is TGTGCCAGCAGCTTAAAGGGGATGCCCTATGGCTACACCTTC. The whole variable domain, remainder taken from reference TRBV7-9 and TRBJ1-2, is DTGVSQNPRHKITKRGQNVTFRCDPISEHNRLYWYRQTLGQGPEFLTYFQNEAQLEKSRLLSDRFSAERPKGSFSTLEIQRTEQGDSAMYLCASSLKGMPYGYTFGSGTRLTVV.

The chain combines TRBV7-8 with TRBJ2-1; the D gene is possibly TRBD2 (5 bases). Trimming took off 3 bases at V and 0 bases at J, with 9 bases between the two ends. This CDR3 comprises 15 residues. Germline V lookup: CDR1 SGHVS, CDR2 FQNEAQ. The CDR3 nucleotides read TGTGCCAGCAGCTTTACTAGGTTCTCCTACAATGAGCAGTTCTTC. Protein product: CASSFTRFSYNEQFF.

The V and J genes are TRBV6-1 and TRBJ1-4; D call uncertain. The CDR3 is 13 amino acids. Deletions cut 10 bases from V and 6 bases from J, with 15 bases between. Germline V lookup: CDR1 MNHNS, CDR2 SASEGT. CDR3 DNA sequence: TGTGCCACCAGGACTAGTAGTTATGAAAAACTGTTTTTT. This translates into CATRTSSYEKLFF.

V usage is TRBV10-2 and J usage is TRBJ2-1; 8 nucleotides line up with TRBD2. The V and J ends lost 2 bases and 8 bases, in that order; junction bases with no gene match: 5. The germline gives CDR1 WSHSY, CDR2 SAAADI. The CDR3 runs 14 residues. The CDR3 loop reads CASSEPGLEDEQFF. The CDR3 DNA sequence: TGCGCCAGCAGTGAGCCGGGACTAGAGGATGAGCAGTTCTTC.

The CDR3 DNA sequence: TGTGCCAGCAGTGAATATGGCTTAAAAGAGCAGTACTTC. This codes for CASSEYGLKEQYF. The chain joins TRBV25-1 to TRBJ2-7; D not resolved. The V gene lost 0 bases and the J gene lost 7 bases, with 10 bases spanning the gap. This CDR3 contains 13 residues. Per germline, CDR1 MGHDK and CDR2 SYGVNS.

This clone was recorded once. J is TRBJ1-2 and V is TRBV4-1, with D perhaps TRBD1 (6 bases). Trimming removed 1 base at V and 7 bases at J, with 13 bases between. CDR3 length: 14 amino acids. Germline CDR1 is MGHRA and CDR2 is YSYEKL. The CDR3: CASSQGSRGSGYTF. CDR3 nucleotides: TGCGCCAGCAGCCAAGGGAGCAGGGGTAGTGGCTACACCTTC.

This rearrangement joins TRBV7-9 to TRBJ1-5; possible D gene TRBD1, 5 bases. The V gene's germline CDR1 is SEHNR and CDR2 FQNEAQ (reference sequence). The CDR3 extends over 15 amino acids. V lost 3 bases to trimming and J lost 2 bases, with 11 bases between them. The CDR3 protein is CASSFYKGGNQPQHF. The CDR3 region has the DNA TGTGCCAGCAGCTTCTACAAAGGGGGCAATCAGCCCCAGCATTTT. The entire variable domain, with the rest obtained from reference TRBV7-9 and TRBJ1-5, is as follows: DTGVSQNPRHKITKRGQNVTFRCDPISEHNRLYWYRQTLGQGPEFLTYFQNEAQLEKSRLLSDRFSAERPKGSFSTLEIQRTEQGDSAMYLCASSFYKGGNQPQHFGDGTRLSIL.

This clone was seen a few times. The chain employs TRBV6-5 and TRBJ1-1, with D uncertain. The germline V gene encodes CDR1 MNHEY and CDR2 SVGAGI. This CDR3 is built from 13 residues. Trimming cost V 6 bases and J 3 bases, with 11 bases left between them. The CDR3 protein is CASRTVMDTEAFF. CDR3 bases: TGTGCCAGCAGAACAGTAATGGACACTGAAGCTTTCTTT.

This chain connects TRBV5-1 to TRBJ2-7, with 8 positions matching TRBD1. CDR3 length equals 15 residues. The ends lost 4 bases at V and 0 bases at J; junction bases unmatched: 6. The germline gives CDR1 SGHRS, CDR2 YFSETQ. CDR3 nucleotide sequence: TGCGCCAGCAGCCCCCAGGGGGCCCACTCCTACGAGCAGTACGTC. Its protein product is CASSPQGAHSYEQYV.

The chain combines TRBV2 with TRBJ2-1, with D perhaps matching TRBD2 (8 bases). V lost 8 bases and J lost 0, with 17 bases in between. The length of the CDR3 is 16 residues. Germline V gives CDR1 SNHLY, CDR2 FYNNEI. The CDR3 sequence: CASPRDSGSSYNEQFF. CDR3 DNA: TGTGCCAGCCCAAGGGACAGCGGGAGCTCCTACAATGAGCAGTTCTTC. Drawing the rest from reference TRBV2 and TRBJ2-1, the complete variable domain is EPEVTQTPSHQVTQMGQEVILRCVPISNHLYFYWYRQILGQKVEFLVSFYNNEISEKSEIFDDQFSVERPDGSNFTLKIRSTKLEDSAMYFCASPRDSGSSYNEQFFGPGTRLTVL.

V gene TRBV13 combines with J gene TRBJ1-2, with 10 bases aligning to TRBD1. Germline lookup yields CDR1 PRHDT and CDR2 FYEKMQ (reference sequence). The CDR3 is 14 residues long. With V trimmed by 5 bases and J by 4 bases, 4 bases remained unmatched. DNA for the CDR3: TGTGCCAGCAGCCGACAGGGGGCTGGCTATGGCTACACCTTC. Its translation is CASSRQGAGYGYTF.

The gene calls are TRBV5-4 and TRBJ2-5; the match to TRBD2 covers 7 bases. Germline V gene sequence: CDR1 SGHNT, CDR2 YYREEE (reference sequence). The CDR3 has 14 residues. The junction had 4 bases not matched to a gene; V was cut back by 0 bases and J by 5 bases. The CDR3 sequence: CASSLAGEGETQYF. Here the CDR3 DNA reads TGTGCCAGCAGCTTGGCTGGGGAGGGGGAGACCCAGTACTTC.

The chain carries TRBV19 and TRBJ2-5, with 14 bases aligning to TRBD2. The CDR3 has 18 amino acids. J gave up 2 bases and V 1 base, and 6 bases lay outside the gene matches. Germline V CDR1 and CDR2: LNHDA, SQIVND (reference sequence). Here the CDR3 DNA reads TGTGCCAGTAGTATAGGGGGACTAGCGGGAGTCGGGCAAGAGACCCAGTACTTC. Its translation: CASSIGGLAGVGQETQYF.

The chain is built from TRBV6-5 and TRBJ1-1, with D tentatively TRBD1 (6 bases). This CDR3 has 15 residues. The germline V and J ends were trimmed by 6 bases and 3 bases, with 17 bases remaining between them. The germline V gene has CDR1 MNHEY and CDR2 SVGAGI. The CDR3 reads CASSRQAGAYTEAFF. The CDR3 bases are TGTGCCAGCAGCCGCCAGGCGGGGGCTTACACTGAAGCTTTCTTT.

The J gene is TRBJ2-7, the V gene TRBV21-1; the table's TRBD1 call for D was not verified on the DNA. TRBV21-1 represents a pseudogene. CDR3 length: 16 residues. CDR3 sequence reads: CASSRGHGGQTYEQYV. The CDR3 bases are TGTGCCAGCTCACGAGGACACGGTGGGCAAACCTACGAGCAGTACGTC.

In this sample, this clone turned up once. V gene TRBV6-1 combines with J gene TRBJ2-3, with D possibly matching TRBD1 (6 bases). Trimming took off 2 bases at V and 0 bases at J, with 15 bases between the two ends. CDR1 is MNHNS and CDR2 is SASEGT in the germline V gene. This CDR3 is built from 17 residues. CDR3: CASSEMTGEGSTDTQYF. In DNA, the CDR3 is TGTGCCAGCAGTGAAATGACAGGCGAAGGAAGCACAGATACGCAGTATTTT.

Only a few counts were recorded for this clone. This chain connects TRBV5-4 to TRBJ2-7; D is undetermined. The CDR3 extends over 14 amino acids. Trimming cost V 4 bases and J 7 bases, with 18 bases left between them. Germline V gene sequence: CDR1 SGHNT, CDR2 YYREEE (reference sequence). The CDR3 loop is CASSPDRVKGEQYV. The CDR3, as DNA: TGTGCCAGCAGCCCGGATCGGGTGAAAGGAGAGCAGTACGTC.

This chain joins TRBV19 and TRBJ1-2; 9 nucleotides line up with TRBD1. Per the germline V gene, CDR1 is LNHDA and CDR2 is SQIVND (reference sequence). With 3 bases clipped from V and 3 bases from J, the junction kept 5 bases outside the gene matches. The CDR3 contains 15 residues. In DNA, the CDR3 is TGTGCCAGTAGTATCCTGACAGGGGGTTACTATGGCTACACCTTC. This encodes CASSILTGGYYGYTF.

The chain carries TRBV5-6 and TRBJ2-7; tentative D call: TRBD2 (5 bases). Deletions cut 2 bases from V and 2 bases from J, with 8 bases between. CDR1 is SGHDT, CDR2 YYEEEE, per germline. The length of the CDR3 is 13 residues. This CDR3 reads CASSFGVTYEQYV. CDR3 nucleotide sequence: TGTGCCAGCAGCTTCGGGGTTACCTACGAGCAGTACGTC.